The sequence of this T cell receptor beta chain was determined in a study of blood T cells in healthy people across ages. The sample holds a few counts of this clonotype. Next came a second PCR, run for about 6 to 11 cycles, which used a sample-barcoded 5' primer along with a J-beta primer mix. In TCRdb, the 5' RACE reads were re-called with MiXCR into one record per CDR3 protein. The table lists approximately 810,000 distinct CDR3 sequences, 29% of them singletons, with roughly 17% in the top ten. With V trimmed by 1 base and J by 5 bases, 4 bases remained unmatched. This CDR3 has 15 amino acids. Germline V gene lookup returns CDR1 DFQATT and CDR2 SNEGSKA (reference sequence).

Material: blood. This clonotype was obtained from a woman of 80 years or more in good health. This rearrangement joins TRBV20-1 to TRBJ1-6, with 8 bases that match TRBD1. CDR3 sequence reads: CSARVQGANNSPLHF. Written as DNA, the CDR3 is TGCAGTGCTAGAGTCCAGGGGGCCAATAATTCACCCCTCCACTTT.